This paragraph reports one TCR beta chain. The trim removed 8 bases at V and 3 bases at J, leaving 10 bases unmatched. Looked up from germline, CDR1 is MDHEN and CDR2 is SYDVKM. The CDR3 is 14 residues long. These data belong to a study of PD-L1 blockade in urothelial cancer. Noted time point: peripheral blood 6 weeks after treatment start. Synthetic spike-ins, TCR analog templates, were added into each PCR. The repertoire was sequenced with immunoSEQ multiplex PCR; TCRdb's copy has only in-frame clones and lacks some. This table has around 66,000 clones, approximately 91% appearing once. The chain combines TRBV28 with TRBJ2-7; 7 bases are shared with TRBD2. This clonotype was sampled from a man in his 60s with urothelial cancer. The material was PBMCs, obtained around atezolizumab (anti-PD-L1) treatment. The CDR3 DNA follows: TGTGCCAGCTCCGTCGGTCCGGGAGGCTACGAGCAGTACTTC. Its translation is CASSVGPGGYEQYF.